The 25 T cell receptor beta chains reported below all come from one sample, sequenced in a study of blood T cell repertoires in COVID-19. Generated by immunoSEQ multiplex PCR, the TCRdb table keeps only in-frame clones and is missing some. The sample has about 160,000 clones, 60% to 80% seen once; the top ten hold 2.8%. The sequenced sample consisted of peripheral blood. These receptors originate from a man between 65 and 85 years old with acute or convalescent COVID-19.

The gene calls are TRBV5-4 and TRBJ1-1; D remains unclear. There are 12 residues in the CDR3. The V and J ends lost 7 bases and 1 base respectively, with 8 bases between them. Germline assignment: CDR1 SGHNT and CDR2 YYREEE (reference sequence). CDR3 residues: CASHSQNTEAFF. The CDR3 bases are TGTGCCAGCCACAGCCAGAACACTGAAGCTTTCTTT. The variable domain in full, completed from reference TRBV5-4 and TRBJ1-1, reads ETGVTQSPTHLIKTRGQQVTLRCSSQSGHNTVSWYQQALGQGPQFIFQYYREEENGRGNFPPRFSGLQFPNYSSELNVNALELDDSALYLCASHSQNTEAFFGQGTRLTVV.

The chain recombines TRBV24-1 with TRBJ2-7, with 9 nucleotides matching TRBD2. CDR3 length: 16 amino acids. V lost 3 bases, J lost 1 base, and 6 bases stayed unmatched. Germline loops: CDR1 KGHDR, CDR2 SFDVKD. CDR3 DNA: TGTGCCACCAGTGATATGACTAGCGGAGAGTCCTACGAGCAGTACTTC. It yields the protein CATSDMTSGESYEQYF.

The V call is TRBV3-1 (or the pseudogene TRBV3-2), the J call TRBJ2-2, with D perhaps matching TRBD1 (6 bases). V gave up 7 bases and J gave up 4 bases, with 22 bases separating them. The CDR3 consists of 17 residues. The germline V gene has CDR1 LGHDT and CDR2 YNNKEL (reference sequence). The CDR3 region has the DNA TGTGCCAGCACTTCCGGGACACCAGGGAGCGGCACCGGGGAGCTGTTTTTT. Translated, it gives CASTSGTPGSGTGELFF.

The chain combines TRBV4-1 with TRBJ1-4, with D possibly being TRBD1 (6 bases). V was pared by 1 base and J by 5 bases, with 11 bases between. Germline V CDR1 and CDR2: MGHRA, YSYEKL. The CDR3 has 15 residues. This chain's CDR3 is CASSQGGPGNEKLFF. As DNA, the CDR3 is TGCGCCAGCAGCCAAGGGGGGCCGGGGAATGAAAAACTGTTTTTT.

The chain employs TRBV18 and TRBJ2-7, with 13 bases lining up with TRBD2. The CDR3 sequence is 17 residues long. Per the germline V gene, CDR1 is KGHSH and CDR2 is LQKENI. V lost 3 bases, J lost 7 bases, and 12 bases stayed unmatched. The CDR3 protein is CASSPLSYWTSGGEQYF. The CDR3 region has the DNA TGTGCCAGCTCACCCCTGAGTTATTGGACTAGCGGGGGTGAGCAGTACTTC.

The V gene is TRBV5-4, the J gene TRBJ2-6; a weak D match, TRBD1 (6 bases). The germline V and J ends were trimmed by 7 bases and 4 bases, with 21 bases remaining between them. Germline assignment: CDR1 SGHNT and CDR2 YYREEE (reference sequence). The CDR3 has 17 amino acids. In nucleotides, the CDR3 is TGTGCCAGCCAGCTGGGGGCCGGGACCTCCGGGGCCAACGTCCTGACTTTC. It specifies CASQLGAGTSGANVLTF.

The chain employs TRBV2 and TRBJ1-2, with TRBD1 as a possible D gene (5 bases). The CDR3 consists of 14 residues. Germline V gene sequence: CDR1 SNHLY, CDR2 FYNNEI. V gave up 1 base and J gave up 8 bases, with 14 bases separating them. The CDR3 nucleotides read TGTGCCAGCAGTGAAGGACAGTTTGGTCAAGGCTACACCTTC. It yields the protein CASSEGQFGQGYTF. The whole variable domain, filled in from reference TRBV2 and TRBJ1-2, reads EPEVTQTPSHQVTQMGQEVILRCVPISNHLYFYWYRQILGQKVEFLVSFYNNEISEKSEIFDDQFSVERPDGSNFTLKIRSTKLEDSAMYFCASSEGQFGQGYTFGSGTRLTVV.

V gene TRBV30 combines with J gene TRBJ2-1; 9 bases are shared with TRBD2. The germline gives CDR1 GTSNPN, CDR2 SVGIG (reference sequence). Trimming at V came to 7 bases and at J to 6 bases, leaving 22 bases not matched to a gene. The CDR3 runs 18 residues. This CDR3 reads CASSTPLAGAGQSNEQFF. DNA of the CDR3: TGTGCCTCCTCAACCCCCTTAGCGGGAGCCGGACAGTCCAATGAGCAGTTCTTC.

The chain has TRBV5-1 and TRBJ2-7, with 11 bases identical to TRBD1. Germline V lookup: CDR1 SGHRS, CDR2 YFSETQ. The length of the CDR3 is 15 residues. V shed 0 bases, J shed 6 bases, and the junction held 5 bases outside the gene matches. The CDR3 spells CASSLVGTGGSEQYF. CDR3 DNA sequence: TGCGCCAGCAGCTTGGTTGGGACAGGGGGGAGCGAGCAGTACTTC.

This clone was seen only a few times. The chain combines TRBV5-5 with TRBJ2-7; 8 bases match TRBD1. There are 15 residues in the CDR3. Germline assignment: CDR1 SGHKS and CDR2 YYEKEE (reference sequence). The J segment lost 3 bases and the V segment lost 3 bases, leaving 8 bases of the junction unmatched. The CDR3, as DNA: TGTGCCAGCAGCTCGCCCGGGACAGGCCTCTACGAGCAGTACTTC. This codes for CASSSPGTGLYEQYF.

The table lists this clone with a count of one. The J gene is TRBJ1-2, the V gene TRBV24-1, with 7 nucleotides matching TRBD1. This CDR3 comprises 14 residues. The V gene's germline CDR1 is KGHDR and CDR2 SFDVKD. Trimming at V came to 3 bases and at J to 8 bases, leaving 8 bases not matched to a gene. The CDR3 DNA is TGTGCCACCAGTGATGCTGACAGGGTCGAAGGCTACACCTTC. Translation gives CATSDADRVEGYTF.

This sequence joins TRBV4-1 and TRBJ2-1, with no clear D. The V gene lost 1 base and the J gene lost 1 base, with 11 bases spanning the gap. There are 16 residues in the CDR3. Per the germline V gene, CDR1 is MGHRA and CDR2 is YSYEKL. CDR3 protein: CASSQGQTGSYNEQFF. The CDR3 region has the DNA TGCGCCAGCAGCCAAGGCCAGACTGGATCCTACAATGAGCAGTTCTTC.

The rearrangement uses TRBV4-1 and TRBJ2-5; TRBD2 matches at 10 bases. The CDR3 is 15 amino acids. From germline, CDR1 is MGHRA and CDR2 YSYEKL. The ends lost 4 bases at V and 5 bases at J; junction bases unmatched: 7. This chain's CDR3 is CASSPRASGGETQYF. The CDR3 bases are TGCGCCAGCAGCCCTCGGGCTAGCGGGGGTGAGACCCAGTACTTC.

The chain is built from TRBV29-1 and TRBJ1-1; possible D gene TRBD1, 6 bases. Per the germline V gene, CDR1 is SQVTM and CDR2 is ANQGSEA. Trimming pared 5 bases from V and 1 base from J, leaving 11 bases between. The CDR3 covers 13 residues. The CDR3 loop reads CSVSGVGNTEAFF. Here the CDR3 DNA reads TGCAGCGTTTCAGGGGTTGGGAACACTGAAGCTTTCTTT.

The J gene is TRBJ2-7, the V gene TRBV15; 11 bases are shared with TRBD1. The length of the CDR3 is 16 residues. The V gene end was trimmed by 1 base and the J gene end by 3 bases; junction bases not matched to a gene: 5. CDR1 is LNHNV, CDR2 YYDKDF, per germline (reference sequence). CDR3 sequence: CATSRVTGTGGYEQYF. The CDR3 region has the DNA TGTGCCACCAGCAGAGTCACCGGGACAGGGGGCTACGAGCAGTACTTC.

The CDR3 here is CASSATIGTGLIKLFF. CDR3 nucleotide sequence: TGTGCCAGCAGCGCTACAATCGGGACAGGGCTTATTAAGCTGTTTTTT. V and J are TRBV9 and TRBJ1-4; 9 nucleotides match TRBD1. Germline V CDR1 and CDR2: SGDLS, YYNGEE. The V and J ends lost 3 bases and 14 bases, in that order; junction bases with no gene match: 17. This CDR3 region has 16 residues.

The V gene is TRBV2, the J gene TRBJ1-2, with 8 positions matching TRBD1. The germline gives CDR1 SNHLY, CDR2 FYNNEI. With 11 bases clipped from V and 3 bases from J, the junction kept 8 bases outside the gene matches. The CDR3 sequence is 13 residues long. CDR3 protein: CAPTGGTDYGYTF. In DNA form, the CDR3 reads TGTGCCCCTACAGGGGGTACAGACTATGGCTACACCTTC.

V is TRBV7-8 and J is TRBJ2-7; 9 nucleotides line up with TRBD2. The V gene's germline CDR1 is SGHVS and CDR2 FQNEAQ. CDR3 length: 14 amino acids. After removal of 5 bases from V and 3 bases from J, the junction contained 5 bases not matched to a gene. The CDR3 here is CASSRTSASYEQYF. Written as DNA, the CDR3 is TGTGCCAGCAGCCGGACTAGCGCGAGCTACGAGCAGTACTTC.

V is TRBV12-5 and J is TRBJ1-1; maybe TRBD1 (6 bases). The CDR3 is 14 residues long. With 3 bases removed from V and 2 bases from J, the gap between germline ends came to 10 bases. Germline V gives CDR1 LGHNT, CDR2 FRNRAP. CDR3 residues: CASGFNRENTEAFF. The CDR3 bases are TGTGCTAGTGGTTTTAACAGGGAAAACACTGAAGCTTTCTTT. Full variable domain (rest looked up from reference TRBV12-5 and TRBJ1-1): DARVTQTPRHKVTEMGQEVTMRCQPILGHNTVFWYRQTMMQGLELLAYFRNRAPLDDSGMPKDRFSAEMPDATLATLKIQPSEPRDSAVYFCASGFNRENTEAFFGQGTRLTVV.

V and J are TRBV5-4 and TRBJ2-4; 10 positions match TRBD1. This CDR3 spans 17 amino acids. With 4 bases clipped from V and 0 bases from J, the junction kept 7 bases outside the gene matches. Germline V gene sequence: CDR1 SGHNT, CDR2 YYREEE (reference sequence). The CDR3 region has the DNA TGTGCCAGCAGCCTGGGGACAGGGGTACTAGCCAAAAACATTCAGTACTTC. Its translation: CASSLGTGVLAKNIQYF.

V and J are TRBV3-1 (or the pseudogene TRBV3-2) and TRBJ2-1; a possible D gene is TRBD2 (5 bases). This CDR3 comprises 14 residues. V was cut by 0 bases and J by 10 bases, with 13 bases left in between. CDR1 and CDR2 from the germline V gene are LGHDT and YNNKEL (reference sequence). The CDR3 here is CASSQDTLDLEQFF. Written as DNA, the CDR3 is TGTGCCAGCAGCCAAGACACACTAGACTTAGAGCAGTTCTTC.

The rearrangement links TRBV11-2 to TRBJ2-7; 8 positions match TRBD1. The V gene end was trimmed by 5 bases and the J gene end by 3 bases; junction bases not matched to a gene: 9. The CDR3 loop spans 15 amino acids. In germline, CDR1 is SGHAT, CDR2 FQNNGV. The CDR3 coding sequence is TGTGCCAGCAGCAACGGACAGGGTGACTTCTACGAGCAGTACTTC. Translated, it gives CASSNGQGDFYEQYF.

This chain connects TRBV28 to TRBJ1-2, with 9 bases aligning to TRBD1. This CDR3 spans 14 amino acids. CDR1 MDHEN and CDR2 SYDVKM come from the germline V gene. V shed 3 bases, J shed 2 bases, and the junction held 1 base outside the gene matches. CDR3 amino acids: CASSFGQGNYGYTF. In DNA form, the CDR3 reads TGTGCCAGCAGTTTCGGACAGGGGAACTATGGCTACACCTTC.

This clone has more than one count but fewer than ten. The J gene is TRBJ2-3, the V gene TRBV4-3; 12 bases agree with TRBD2. Trimming took 0 bases from V and 7 from J; bases not matched to a gene: 2. The CDR3 extends over 15 amino acids. Germline V gene lookup returns CDR1 LGHNA and CDR2 YSLEER. CDR3 DNA sequence: TGCGCCAGCAGCCAAGAGTGGACTAGCGGGAATACGCAGTATTTT. Amino acid sequence: CASSQEWTSGNTQYF.

The V call is TRBV28, the J call TRBJ2-2; the D gene is possibly TRBD2 (6 bases). This CDR3 comprises 14 residues. The V end was cut by 1 base, the J end by 7 bases, with 10 bases between. Germline CDR1 and CDR2: MDHEN and SYDVKM. CDR3 amino acids: CASSLLRGVGELFF. As DNA, the CDR3 is TGTGCCAGCAGTTTATTGCGGGGCGTCGGGGAGCTGTTTTTT.